Sequencing of this T cell receptor beta chain was carried out in a study of T-cell reconstitution after alpha-beta-depleted transplantation in children (dated by TCRdb to the mid-2010s). As for the study more broadly: Using TCR repertoire profiling, the study quantitatively followed how T-cell immune reconstitution unfolded in children after TCRalphabeta/CD19-depleted allogeneic hematopoietic cell transplantation. Broad study findings and their caveats: In some patients, high TCRbeta diversity at day 60 was attributed to recipient T cells and intrathymic progenitors that had survived conditioning. About two months after transplant, the apparently early recovery of alphabetaT-cell counts reportedly depended on just several hundred clones that had expanded rapidly and came from non-depleted graft cells. Over the following months the frequencies of hyperexpanded clones went down, and after one year T-cell counts and TCRbeta diversity were mostly credited to newly produced T cells.

The treatment or condition label for this specimen denotes: allogeneic hematopoietic cell transplantation with graft depleted of TCRalphabeta T cells and CD19 B cells. Transplant recipients were children who received TCRalphabeta/CD19-depleted allogeneic hematopoietic cell grafts. Notes on this clonotype: The clone's antigen remains unknown. A read error may produce the germline difference seen at one junction end.

Measured from the cysteine to the phenylalanine, the CDR3 is 14 residues long. This entry keeps only the CDR3 DNA: 42 bases, framed from base 1. Sequences SGHKS (CDR1) and YYEKEE (CDR2) are obtained from the germline V gene (reference sequence). Library preparation used PCR. TCRdb records Illumina HiSeq 2500 as the sequencer. Molecular barcoding was employed in the preparation of TCR libraries, with unique molecular identifiers being used to normalize TCRbeta repertoire quantification. TCRdb ran its own pipeline on the public reads, namely fastp trimming at Q25 and MiXCR clone calling, and kept in-frame beta chains. Records with the same CDR3 protein are collapsed into one entry carrying the most frequent genes and DNA. In all, the sample holds about 15,000 distinct CDR3 sequences, and approximately 5.3% of those were seen once. Of the sample, 6.9% falls within the top ten clones.

The specimen comprised PBMCs, sampled before TCRalphabeta/CD19-depleted stem cell transplant. The chain employs TRBV5-5 and TRBJ2-2; 7 central bases correspond to TRBD1. The TCR originated in a boy younger than 18 with acute lymphoblastic leukemia, due to receive a stem cell transplant. The CDR3 protein: CAMSRGQRSGELLF. The DNA sequence reads TGTGCCATGAGCCGGGGACAGAGATCCGGGGAGCTGCTTTTT.